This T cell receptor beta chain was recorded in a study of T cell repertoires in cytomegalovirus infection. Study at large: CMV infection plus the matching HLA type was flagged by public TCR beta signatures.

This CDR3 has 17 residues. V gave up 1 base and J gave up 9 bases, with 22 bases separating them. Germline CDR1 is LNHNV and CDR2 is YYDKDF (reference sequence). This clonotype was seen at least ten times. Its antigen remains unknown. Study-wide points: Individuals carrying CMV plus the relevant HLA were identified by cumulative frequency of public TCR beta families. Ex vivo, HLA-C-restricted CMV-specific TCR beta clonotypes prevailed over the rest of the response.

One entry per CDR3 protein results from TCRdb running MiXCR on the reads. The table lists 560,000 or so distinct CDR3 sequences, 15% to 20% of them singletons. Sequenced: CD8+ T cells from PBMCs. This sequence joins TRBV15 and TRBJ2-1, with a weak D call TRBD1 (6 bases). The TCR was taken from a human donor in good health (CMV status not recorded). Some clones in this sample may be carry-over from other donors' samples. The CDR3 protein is CATSRVPSGSRGGEQFF. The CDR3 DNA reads TGTGCCACCAGCAGAGTACCCTCAGGGTCAAGAGGGGGTGAGCAGTTCTTC.